One sample yielded the 26 T cell receptor beta chains listed below, sequenced in a study of cytomegalovirus exposure and HLA in healthy donors (TCRdb year 2017). Library preparation was by the immunoSEQ multiplex PCR assay. Held by TCRdb, this immuneACCESS table contains in-frame sequences only and omits some clones. Under half of the omission traces to an unresolved V gene where checked; the cause of the rest is unknown. A total of around 200,000 clones appear in this sample, roughly 88% of them only once. The ten largest make up about 2.7% of the sample. The sequenced sample consisted of PBMCs. These receptors all come from a woman aged 18-29 years in good health and CMV-seronegative.

The gene calls are TRBV5-1 and TRBJ2-6; 10 bases map to TRBD1. Germline CDR1 and CDR2: SGHRS and YFSETQ. V was clipped by 4 bases and J by 4 bases; unmatched bases: 8. This CDR3 is built from 17 residues. The CDR3 DNA sequence: TGCGCCAGCAGCCCGGGACAGGGGTTGGTAGGGGCCAACGTCCTGACTTTC. This gives the protein CASSPGQGLVGANVLTF.

The chain uses TRBV7-2 and TRBJ2-5; TRBD2 matches at 8 bases. The CDR3 runs to 19 residues. Trimming cost V 5 bases and J 3 bases; bases outside gene matches: 20. Germline CDR1 is SGHTA and CDR2 is FQGNSA. CDR3 DNA sequence: TGTGCCAGCAGCCGGGCCATGCCAATAGCGGGGAGGGATGAAGAGACCCAGTACTTC. It is translated as CASSRAMPIAGRDEETQYF.

This clone has just a few counts. The chain employs TRBV28 and TRBJ2-7, with a weak D call TRBD1 (5 bases). Germline V lookup: CDR1 MDHEN, CDR2 SYDVKM. The CDR3 runs to 14 residues. Trimming shortened V by 5 bases and J by 0 bases, and 11 bases separated the two germline ends. The CDR3 region has the DNA TGTGCCAGCAGTCCACCGACAGTCTCCTACGAGCAGTACTTC. Protein product: CASSPPTVSYEQYF.

V gene TRBV18 combines with J gene TRBJ2-3; D may be TRBD1 (5 bases). CDR1 is KGHSH, CDR2 LQKENI, per germline. The V gene lost 5 bases and the J gene lost 2 bases, with 11 bases spanning the gap. This CDR3 has 14 residues. Here the CDR3 reads CASSKRGPTDTQYF. The CDR3 DNA sequence: TGTGCCAGCTCAAAAAGGGGTCCCACAGATACGCAGTATTTT.

The genes are TRBV6-5 and TRBJ2-1, with D perhaps TRBD2 (6 bases). V gave up 2 bases and J gave up 8 bases, with 10 bases separating them. In germline, CDR1 is MNHEY, CDR2 SVGAGI. The CDR3 extends over 13 amino acids. CDR3 residues: CASSYLGGHEQFF. The CDR3 DNA reads as TGTGCCAGCAGTTACCTCGGGGGTCATGAGCAGTTCTTC.

The chain recombines TRBV10-1 with TRBJ2-1; D may be TRBD2 (5 bases). Germline CDR1 and CDR2: WNHNN and SYGVQD (reference sequence). Trimming removed 2 bases from V and 0 bases from J, with 11 bases in between. The CDR3 has 16 residues. CDR3 loop: CASSEVAGSSYNEQFF. In DNA, the CDR3 is TGCGCCAGCAGTGAGGTGGCGGGCAGCTCCTACAATGAGCAGTTCTTC.

V is TRBV29-1 and J is TRBJ2-7, with TRBD2 as a possible D gene (6 bases). Germline values: CDR1 SQVTM, CDR2 ANQGSEA. The CDR3 has 13 amino acids. The V end lost 4 bases, the J end lost 0 bases, and 10 bases lay between the germline ends. The CDR3 nucleotides are TGCAGCGTTGTAGCGGACGGCTCCTACGAGCAGTACTTC. Protein product: CSVVADGSYEQYF.

The chain joins TRBV7-9 to TRBJ2-7; 12 positions agree with TRBD2. This CDR3 is built from 15 residues. CDR1 and CDR2 (germline): SEHNR, FQNEAQ (reference sequence). The ends lost 2 bases at V and 4 bases at J; junction bases unmatched: 3. The CDR3 is CASSLSTSGRYEQYF. In DNA form, the CDR3 reads TGTGCCAGCAGCTTATCGACTAGCGGGAGATACGAGCAGTACTTC.

The CDR3 is CASSQDPPGTASYGYTF. CDR3 DNA: TGCGCCAGCAGCCAAGATCCCCCCGGGACAGCGAGCTATGGCTACACCTTC. V and J are TRBV4-3 and TRBJ1-2, with 7 nucleotides matching TRBD1. The germline V gene encodes CDR1 LGHNA and CDR2 YSLEER. V lost 0 bases, J lost 4 bases, and 11 bases stayed unmatched. The CDR3 has 17 amino acids.

The chain couples TRBV10-3 to TRBJ2-7; 8 bases line up with TRBD1. Germline lookup yields CDR1 ENHRY and CDR2 SYGVKD. CDR3 length equals 14 residues. V shed 4 bases and J 3 bases; nucleotides not matched to a gene: 5. The DNA for the CDR3 is TGTGCCATCAGTGCAGGGGGCGTCGGCTACGAGCAGTACTTC. Encoded protein: CAISAGGVGYEQYF.

This chain's CDR3 is CATSRRTSGRHDEQFF. CDR3 DNA sequence: TGTGCCACCAGCAGACGGACTAGCGGGAGACACGATGAGCAGTTCTTC. The chain has TRBV15 and TRBJ2-1, with 13 bases fitting TRBD2. The CDR3 covers 16 residues. Germline-derived CDR1 and CDR2 are LNHNV and YYDKDF (reference sequence). V lost 2 bases and J lost 8; bases outside the gene matches: 6. The whole variable domain, filled in from reference TRBV15 and TRBJ2-1, reads DAMVIQNPRYQVTQFGKPVTLSCSQTLNHNVMYWYQQKSSQAPKLLFHYYDKDFNNEADTPDNFQSRRPNTSFCFLDIRSPGLGDTAMYLCATSRRTSGRHDEQFFGPGTRLTVL.

The chain uses TRBV7-9 and TRBJ1-2; tentative D call: TRBD1 (6 bases). CDR3 size: 14 residues. Per germline, CDR1 SEHNR and CDR2 FQNEAQ (reference sequence). The germline V and J ends were trimmed by 1 base and 7 bases, with 13 bases remaining between them. The CDR3 nucleotides are TGTGCCAGCAGCTTAGAAGGGGGAACCGTTGGCTACACCTTC. Residues: CASSLEGGTVGYTF.

The chain joins TRBV28 to TRBJ2-3; 9 bases map to TRBD1. Per germline, CDR1 MDHEN and CDR2 SYDVKM. CDR3 length equals 17 residues. V dropped 3 bases and J dropped 6; count of bases not matched to a gene: 13. Written as DNA, the CDR3 is TGTGCCAGCAGTTTGGCCGGGACAGGGTCCTCTTCTGATACGCAGTATTTT. This sequence encodes CASSLAGTGSSSDTQYF.

The chain combines TRBV15 with TRBJ2-3; unclear D gene. The CDR3 extends over 14 amino acids. V was clipped by 6 bases and J by 0 bases, with 10 bases between them. Germline V gene sequence: CDR1 LNHNV, CDR2 YYDKDF (reference sequence). The CDR3 coding sequence is TGTGCCACCAGTGGGCGTCCTAGCACAGATACGCAGTATTTT. Encoded protein: CATSGRPSTDTQYF.

The CDR3 loop is CATRRTGRNTGELFF. CDR3 coding DNA: TGTGCCACGCGCCGGACAGGGAGGAACACCGGGGAGCTGTTTTTT. The chain carries TRBV19 and TRBJ2-2; 8 positions match TRBD1. V was pared by 10 bases and J by 1 base, with 8 bases of the junction left unmatched. Germline CDR1 is LNHDA and CDR2 is SQIVND (reference sequence). There are 15 residues in the CDR3. The full variable domain, completed using reference TRBV19 and TRBJ2-2, is DGGITQSPKYLFRKEGQNVTLSCEQNLNHDAMYWYRQDPGQGLRLIYYSQIVNDFQKGDIAEGYSVSREKKESFPLTVTSAQKNPTAFYLCATRRTGRNTGELFFGEGSRLTVL.

V gene TRBV6-6 combines with J gene TRBJ1-1, with 12 bases that match TRBD1. This CDR3 spans 16 amino acids. The junction had 4 bases not matched to a gene; V was cut back by 2 bases and J by 3 bases. The germline gives CDR1 MNHNY, CDR2 SVGAGI (reference sequence). Here the CDR3 reads CASSYGTGGADTEAFF. CDR3 nucleotide sequence: TGTGCCAGCAGTTACGGGACAGGGGGCGCAGACACTGAAGCTTTCTTT.

The gene calls are TRBV7-9 and TRBJ1-5; D possibly corresponds to TRBD1 (5 bases). This CDR3 has 14 amino acids. Trimming stripped 1 base from V and 3 bases from J, with 7 bases between. Germline V gene data show CDR1 as SEHNR and CDR2 as FQNEAQ (reference sequence). The chain's CDR3 is CASSLDRPNQPQHF. As DNA, the CDR3 is TGTGCCAGCAGCTTAGACAGGCCCAATCAGCCCCAGCATTTT.

The rearrangement links TRBV14 to TRBJ2-3; TRBD2 is a possible D gene (5 bases). CDR1 is SGHDN and CDR2 is FVKESK in the germline V gene. V dropped 7 bases and J dropped 2 bases, with 13 bases sitting between them. The CDR3 loop spans 14 amino acids. CDR3 sequence reads: CASKSGFLTDTQYF. CDR3 DNA sequence: TGTGCCAGCAAAAGCGGTTTCCTCACAGATACGCAGTATTTT.

Regarding this clone: At one of its ends the junction is not consistent with the germline gene, which may arise from a read error. The CDR3 sequence: CASSLGERITDTQYF. The CDR3 DNA reads as TGTGCTAGCAGCTTAGGAGAGCGGATCACAGATACGCAGTATTTT. The chain joins TRBV7-7 to TRBJ2-3; TRBD2 is a possible D gene (5 bases). The CDR3 totals 15 residues. Germline V gene lookup returns CDR1 SSHAT and CDR2 FNYEAQ (reference sequence).

The rearrangement links TRBV6-5 to TRBJ1-5; TRBD1 agrees at 9 bases. Germline lookup yields CDR1 MNHEY and CDR2 SVGAGI. This CDR3 region has 14 residues. V lost 5 bases, J lost 4 bases, and 3 bases stayed unmatched. CDR3 sequence reads: CASSDRGSNQPQHF. The DNA for the CDR3 is TGTGCCAGCAGTGACAGGGGGTCAAATCAGCCCCAGCATTTT.

For the CDR3, the DNA is TGTGCCAGCGGTGACAGGGAGCGGAACGAGCAGTACTTC. This gives the protein CASGDRERNEQYF. The chain is built from TRBV28 and TRBJ2-7; 7 bases agree with TRBD1. The CDR3 spans 13 residues. The germline CDR1 and CDR2 sequences are MDHEN and SYDVKM. V lost 8 bases, J lost 5 bases, and 9 bases stayed unmatched.

This clone was seen once. The CDR3 sequence is CASSEARGSYGYTF. The CDR3 nucleotides are TGTGCCAGCAGTGAAGCCAGGGGCAGCTATGGCTACACCTTC. The V gene is TRBV6-1, the J gene TRBJ1-2, with D perhaps TRBD1 (6 bases). The V end was cut by 0 bases, the J end by 4 bases, with 9 bases between. CDR1 is MNHNS, CDR2 SASEGT, per germline. This CDR3 has 14 residues.

This chain joins TRBV5-1 and TRBJ2-7, with TRBD2 identical over 8 bases. J was trimmed by 2 bases and V by 4 bases; bases with no gene match: 8. The CDR3 has 15 residues. CDR1 and CDR2 from the germline V gene are SGHRS and YFSETQ. CDR3 sequence (DNA): TGCGCCAGCAGCGAGGCTAGCGGGTCCACCTACGAGCAGTACTTC. Its translation is CASSEASGSTYEQYF.

The chain has TRBV27 and TRBJ2-5, with D unclear. Matching the DNA end better, TRBJ2-7 makes the J call doubtful. The CDR3 consists of 15 residues. Germline assignment: CDR1 MNHEY and CDR2 SMNVEV (reference sequence). The CDR3: CASSSPQSGVYEQYF. The CDR3 nucleotides read TGTGCCAGCAGTTCCCCCCAAAGTGGAGTGTACGAGCAGTACTTC.

This chain uses TRBV29-1 with TRBJ2-1; 7 bases are shared with TRBD2. J lost 0 bases, V lost 5 bases, and 4 bases had no gene match. Germline values: CDR1 SQVTM, CDR2 ANQGSEA. CDR3 length equals 14 residues. Here the CDR3 DNA reads TGCAGCGTTCGACTAGCTAGCTCCTACAATGAGCAGTTCTTC. Its translation is CSVRLASSYNEQFF.

V is TRBV27 and J is TRBJ2-5, with D perhaps matching TRBD1 (6 bases). The length of the CDR3 is 18 residues. The germline V gene has CDR1 MNHEY and CDR2 SMNVEV (reference sequence). V shed 5 bases and J shed 1 base, with 23 bases lying between them. The CDR3 loop is CASSSLIGLGQRQETQYF. CDR3 DNA: TGTGCCAGCAGTAGTCTCATCGGGCTCGGACAGCGCCAAGAGACCCAGTACTTC.